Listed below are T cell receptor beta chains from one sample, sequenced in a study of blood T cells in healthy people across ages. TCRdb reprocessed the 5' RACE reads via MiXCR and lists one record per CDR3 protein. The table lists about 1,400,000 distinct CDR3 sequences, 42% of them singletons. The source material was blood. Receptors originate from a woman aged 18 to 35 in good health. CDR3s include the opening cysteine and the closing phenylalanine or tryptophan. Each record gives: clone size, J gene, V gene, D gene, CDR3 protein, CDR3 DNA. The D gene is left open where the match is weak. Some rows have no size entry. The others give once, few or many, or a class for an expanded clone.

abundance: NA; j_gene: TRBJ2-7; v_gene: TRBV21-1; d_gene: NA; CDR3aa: CASKRGARFDYEQYF; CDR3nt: TGTGCCAGCAAGAGAGGGGCCCGCTTCGACTACGAGCAGTACTTC
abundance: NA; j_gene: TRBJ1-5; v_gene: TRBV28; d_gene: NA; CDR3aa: CASTQGTGSNQPQHF; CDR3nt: TGTGCCAGCACCCAAGGGACTGGGAGCAATCAGCCCCAGCATTTT
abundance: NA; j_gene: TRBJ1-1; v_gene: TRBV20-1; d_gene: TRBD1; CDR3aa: CSARGQGGHTEAFF; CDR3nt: TGCAGTGCTAGAGGACAGGGGGGGCACACTGAAGCTTTCTTT
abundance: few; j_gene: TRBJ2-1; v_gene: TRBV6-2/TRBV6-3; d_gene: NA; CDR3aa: CASSIHYGPSGEQFF; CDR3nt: TGTGCCAGCAGTATCCACTATGGCCCGTCGGGCGAGCAGTTCTTC
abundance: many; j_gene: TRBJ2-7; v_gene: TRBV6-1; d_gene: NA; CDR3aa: CASSGGTTYEQYF; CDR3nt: TGTGCCAGCAGTGGAGGGACAACATACGAGCAGTACTTC
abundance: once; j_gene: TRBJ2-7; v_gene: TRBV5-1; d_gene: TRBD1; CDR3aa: CASSRDRDDPYEQYF; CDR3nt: TGCGCCAGCAGCCGGGACAGGGACGATCCCTACGAGCAGTACTTC
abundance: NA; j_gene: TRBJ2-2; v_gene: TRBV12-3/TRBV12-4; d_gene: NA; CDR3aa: CASSLSLDPNTGELFF; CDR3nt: TGTGCCAGCAGTTTGTCGCTAGACCCTAACACCGGGGAGCTGTTTTTT
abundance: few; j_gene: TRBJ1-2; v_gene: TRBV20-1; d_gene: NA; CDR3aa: CSATGTYGYTF; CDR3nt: TGCAGTGCTACCGGGACTTATGGCTACACCTTC
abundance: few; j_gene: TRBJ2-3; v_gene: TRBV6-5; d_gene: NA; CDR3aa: CASSYGRFTDTQYF; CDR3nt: TGTGCCAGCAGTTACGGTCGATTCACAGATACGCAGTATTTT
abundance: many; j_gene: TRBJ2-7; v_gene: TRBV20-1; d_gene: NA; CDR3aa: CSARDPEWDPYEQYF; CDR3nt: TGCAGTGCTAGAGATCCGGAGTGGGACCCCTACGAGCAGTACTTC
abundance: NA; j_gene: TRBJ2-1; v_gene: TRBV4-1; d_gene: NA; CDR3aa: CASSQDSLLGGFWAEQFF; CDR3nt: TGCGCCAGCAGCCAAGATTCGTTACTAGGGGGGTTTTGGGCTGAGCAGTTCTTC
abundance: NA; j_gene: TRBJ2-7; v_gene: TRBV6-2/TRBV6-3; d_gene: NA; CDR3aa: CASSFYAEQYF; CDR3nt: TGTGCCAGTTCGTTCTACGCCGAGCAGTACTTC
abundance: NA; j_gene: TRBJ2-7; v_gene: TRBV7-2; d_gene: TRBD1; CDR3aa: CASSSRDRTYEQYF; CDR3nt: TGTGCCAGCAGCTCACGGGACAGAACCTACGAGCAGTACTTC
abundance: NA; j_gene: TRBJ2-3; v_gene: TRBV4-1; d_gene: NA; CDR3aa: CASSQNPSSSTDTQYF; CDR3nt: TGCGCCAGCAGCCAAAACCCAAGCTCTAGCACAGATACGCAGTATTTT
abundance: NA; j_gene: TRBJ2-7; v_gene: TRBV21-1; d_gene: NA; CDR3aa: CASSKAELFTPSSYEQYF; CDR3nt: TGTGCCAGCAGCAAAGCAGAATTGTTTACTCCCTCCTCCTACGAGCAGTACTTC
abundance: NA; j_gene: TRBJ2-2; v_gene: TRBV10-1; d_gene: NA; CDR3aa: CASSDLGRGSNTGELFF; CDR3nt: TGCGCCAGCAGTGACCTGGGGAGAGGGTCGAACACCGGGGAGCTGTTTTTT
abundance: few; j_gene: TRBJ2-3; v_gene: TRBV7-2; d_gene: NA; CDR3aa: CASSLGDRDNTDTQYF; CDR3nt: TGTGCCAGCAGCTTAGGGGACCGGGATAACACAGATACGCAGTATTTT
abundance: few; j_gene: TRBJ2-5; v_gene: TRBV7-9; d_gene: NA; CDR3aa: CASSPAIVIQETQYF; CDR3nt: TGTGCCAGCAGCCCGGCTATCGTTATCCAAGAGACCCAGTACTTC
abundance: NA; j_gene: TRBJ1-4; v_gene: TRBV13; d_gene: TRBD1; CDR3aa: CASSTSGTGYEKLFF; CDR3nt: TGTGCCAGCAGCACATCCGGGACAGGATATGAAAAACTGTTTTTT
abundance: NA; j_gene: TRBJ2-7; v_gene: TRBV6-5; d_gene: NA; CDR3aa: CASSYDAETYEQYF; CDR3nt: TGTGCCAGCAGTTACGACGCAGAGACCTACGAGCAGTACTTC
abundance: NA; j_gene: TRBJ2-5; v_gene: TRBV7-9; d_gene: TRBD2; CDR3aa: CASSLELAGENNEQYF; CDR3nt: TGTGCCAGCAGCTTAGAGCTAGCGGGGGAGAACAATGAGCAGTACTTC
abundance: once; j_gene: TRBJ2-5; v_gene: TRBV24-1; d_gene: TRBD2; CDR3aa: CATSDSAGEVWETQYF; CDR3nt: TGTGCCACCAGTGATTCAGCGGGAGAAGTGTGGGAGACCCAGTACTTC
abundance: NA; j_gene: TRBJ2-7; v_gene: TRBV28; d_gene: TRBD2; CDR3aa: CASSLLGTSGGEQYF; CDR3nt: TGTGCCAGCAGTTTACTAGGGACTAGCGGGGGCGAGCAGTACTTC
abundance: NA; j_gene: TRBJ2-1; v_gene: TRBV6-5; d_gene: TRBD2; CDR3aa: CASSYVGTNYEQFF; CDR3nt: TGTGCCAGCAGTTACGTGGGGACTAACTATGAGCAGTTCTTC
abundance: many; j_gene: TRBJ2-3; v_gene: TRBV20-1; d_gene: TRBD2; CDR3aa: CSAPRAGDVADTQYF; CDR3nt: TGCAGTGCCCCCCGAGCGGGAGACGTAGCAGATACGCAGTATTTT
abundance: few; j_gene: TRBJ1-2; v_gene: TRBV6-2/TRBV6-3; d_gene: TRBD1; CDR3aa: CASSRSGTGGNSDGYTF; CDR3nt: TGTGCCAGCAGCCGCTCCGGGACAGGGGGCAATTCGGATGGCTACACCTTC
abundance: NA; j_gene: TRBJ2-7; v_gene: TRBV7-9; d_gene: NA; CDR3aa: CASLPVGGPEQYF; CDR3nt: TGTGCCAGCTTACCAGTTGGGGGCCCCGAGCAGTACTTC
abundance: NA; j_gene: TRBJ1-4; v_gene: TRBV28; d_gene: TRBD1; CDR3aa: CASSIQGLANEKLFF; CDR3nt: TGTGCCAGCAGTATACAGGGGTTGGCTAATGAAAAACTGTTTTTT
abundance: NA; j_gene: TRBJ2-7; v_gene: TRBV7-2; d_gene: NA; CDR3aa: CASTGRGVVYERYF; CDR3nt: TGTGCCAGCACCGGCAGGGGAGTAGTTTACGAGCGGTACTTC
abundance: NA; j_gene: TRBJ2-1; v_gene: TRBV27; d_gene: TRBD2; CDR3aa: CASSAPGLVTEQFF; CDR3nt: TGTGCCAGCAGTGCTCCGGGACTAGTGACTGAGCAGTTCTTC
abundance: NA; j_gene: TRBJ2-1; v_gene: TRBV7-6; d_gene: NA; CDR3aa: CASSLQAEGSYNEQFF; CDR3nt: TGTGCCAGCAGCTTACAAGCGGAAGGGTCCTACAATGAGCAGTTCTTC
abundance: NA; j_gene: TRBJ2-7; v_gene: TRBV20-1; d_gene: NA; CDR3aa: CSARLGRGRETQYF; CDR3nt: TGCAGTGCTAGACTTGGCCGGGGGCGAGAGACCCAGTACTTT
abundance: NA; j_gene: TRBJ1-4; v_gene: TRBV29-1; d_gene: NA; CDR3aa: CSVDGGTNEKLFF; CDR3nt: TGCAGCGTTGATGGGGGGACTAATGAAAAACTGTTTTTT
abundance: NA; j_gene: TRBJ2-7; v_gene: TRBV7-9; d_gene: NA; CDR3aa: CASSLRGDAYEQNF; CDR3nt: TGTGCCAGCAGCTTGAGAGGGGACGCCTACGAGCAGAACTTC
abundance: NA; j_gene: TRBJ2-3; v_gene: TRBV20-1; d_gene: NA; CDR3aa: CSSRSVESGTDTQYF; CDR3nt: TGCAGTTCCCGTTCAGTGGAATCCGGCACAGATACGCAGTATTTT
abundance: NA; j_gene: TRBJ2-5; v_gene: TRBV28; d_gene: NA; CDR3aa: CASSSQPNEQYF; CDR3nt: TGTGCCAGCAGTTCCCAGCCAAATGAGCAGTACTTC
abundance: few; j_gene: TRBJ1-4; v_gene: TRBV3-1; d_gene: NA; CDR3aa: CASSQDWATNEKLFF; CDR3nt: TGTGCCAGCAGCCAAGACTGGGCCACAAATGAAAAACTGTTTTTT
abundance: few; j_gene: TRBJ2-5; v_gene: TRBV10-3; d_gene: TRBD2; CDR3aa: CAISGSLAGRETQYF; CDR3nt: TGTGCCATCAGTGGTAGCCTAGCGGGACGAGAGACCCAGTACTTC
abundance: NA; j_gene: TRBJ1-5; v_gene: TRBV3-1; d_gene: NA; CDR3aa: CASCLRSRNQPQHF; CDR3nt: TGTGCCAGCTGCCTCCGGTCTCGGAATCAGCCCCAGCATTTT
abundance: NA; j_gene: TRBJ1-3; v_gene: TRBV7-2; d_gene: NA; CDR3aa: CASSLVVSSGNTIYF; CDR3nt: TGTGCCAGCAGCTTAGTTGTCAGCTCTGGAAACACCATATATTTT
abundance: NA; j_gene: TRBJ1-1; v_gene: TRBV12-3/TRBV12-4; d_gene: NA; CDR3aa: CASSHSGTVNTEAFF; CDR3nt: TGTGCCAGCAGTCATTCCGGGACGGTGAACACTGAAGCTTTCTTT
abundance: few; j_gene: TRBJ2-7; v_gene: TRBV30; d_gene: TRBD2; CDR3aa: CAWSVSGILHEQYF; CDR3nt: TGTGCCTGGAGTGTCAGCGGGATTTTACACGAGCAGTACTTC
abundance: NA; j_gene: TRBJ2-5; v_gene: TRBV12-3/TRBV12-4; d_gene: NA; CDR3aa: CASKRQGWETQYF; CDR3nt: TGTGCCAGCAAGCGCCAGGGGTGGGAGACCCAGTACTTC
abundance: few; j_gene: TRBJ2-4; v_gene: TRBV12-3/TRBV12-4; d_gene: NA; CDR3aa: CASSLSRLAKNIQYF; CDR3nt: TGTGCCAGCAGTTTAAGCCGGTTGGCCAAAAACATTCAGTACTTC
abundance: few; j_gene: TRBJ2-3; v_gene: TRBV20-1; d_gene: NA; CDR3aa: CSAPDRLSTQYF; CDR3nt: TGCAGTGCCCCAGACCGACTGAGTACGCAGTATTTT
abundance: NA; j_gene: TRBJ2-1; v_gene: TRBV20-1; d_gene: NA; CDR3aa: CSATNNPGRGQFF; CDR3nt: TGCAGTGCTACAAATAATCCAGGAAGAGGCCAGTTCTTC